This T cell receptor beta chain was identified in a study of T cell repertoires in cytomegalovirus infection. MiXCR, run by TCRdb on the reads, gives a single entry per CDR3 protein. The data show about 490,000 distinct CDR3 sequences, about 30% seen once. The CDR3 runs 15 residues. Germline CDR1 and CDR2: SGHAT and FQNNGV. The V end was cut by 2 bases, the J end by 2 bases, with 13 bases between. Overall study findings and caveats: It was HLA-C-restricted CMV-specific TCR beta clonotypes that dominated the response ex vivo.

This clonotype appeared a few times. The antigen remains undetermined. This receptor was identified in a human donor in good health (CMV status not recorded). Some clones in this sample may be carry-over from other donors' samples. The V gene is TRBV11-2, the J gene TRBJ2-7; no clear D. The sample was PBMCs. The CDR3 DNA follows: TGTGCCAGCAGCTTATGGTCCGGGTCTCCCTACGAGCAGTACTTC. It is translated as CASSLWSGSPYEQYF.